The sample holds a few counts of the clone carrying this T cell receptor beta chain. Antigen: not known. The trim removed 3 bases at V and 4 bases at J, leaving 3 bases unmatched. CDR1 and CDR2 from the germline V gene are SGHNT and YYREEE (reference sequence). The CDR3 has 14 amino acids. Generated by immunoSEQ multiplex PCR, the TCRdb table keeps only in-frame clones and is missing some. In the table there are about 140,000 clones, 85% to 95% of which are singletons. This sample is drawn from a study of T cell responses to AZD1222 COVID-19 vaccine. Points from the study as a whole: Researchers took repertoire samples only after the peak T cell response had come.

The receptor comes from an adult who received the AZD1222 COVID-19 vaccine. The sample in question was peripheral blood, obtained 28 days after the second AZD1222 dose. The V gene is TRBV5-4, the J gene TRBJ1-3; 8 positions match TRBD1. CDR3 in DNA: TGTGCCAGCAGCTCAGGGGGCGAAGGAAACACCATATATTTT. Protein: CASSSGGEGNTIYF. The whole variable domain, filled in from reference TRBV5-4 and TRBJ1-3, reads ETGVTQSPTHLIKTRGQQVTLRCSSQSGHNTVSWYQQALGQGPQFIFQYYREEENGRGNFPPRFSGLQFPNYSSELNVNALELDDSALYLCASSSGGEGNTIYFGEGSWLTVV.